The 16 T cell receptor beta chains in this list originate from one sample, sequenced in a study of cytomegalovirus exposure and HLA in healthy donors. Use of 60 Vbeta and 13 Jbeta primers characterized the PCR. Sequencing was performed with immunoSEQ multiplex PCR; in TCRdb, only in-frame clones are kept and a portion is missing. The sample contains about 120,000 clones, 70% of which appear only once. Input material: PBMCs. The receptors derive from a young man in good health and CMV-seropositive.

The CDR3 sequence is CASNSLSQGAGNTEAFF. The CDR3, as DNA: TGTGCCAGTAATTCCTTGTCACAGGGGGCGGGGAACACTGAAGCTTTCTTT. The chain recombines TRBV19 with TRBJ1-1, with TRBD1 matching 9 bases. J gave up 1 base and V 7 bases, and 13 bases lay outside the gene matches. The CDR3 contains 17 residues. Germline V gene lookup returns CDR1 LNHDA and CDR2 SQIVND (reference sequence).

The genes are TRBV29-1 and TRBJ1-1; D perhaps matches TRBD1 (6 bases). The V end lost 3 bases, the J end lost 1 base, and 9 bases lay between the germline ends. This CDR3 comprises 13 residues. Per germline, CDR1 SQVTM and CDR2 ANQGSEA. In DNA, the CDR3 is TGCAGCGTTGAGGGACACGCGAACACTGAAGCTTTCTTT. Amino acids: CSVEGHANTEAFF. Together with reference TRBV29-1 and TRBJ1-1, the CDR3 gives the full variable domain: SAVISQKPSRDICQRGTSLTIQCQVDSQVTMMFWYRQQPGQSLTLIATANQGSEATYESGFVIDKFPISRPNLTFSTLTVSNMSPEDSSIYLCSVEGHANTEAFFGQGTRLTVV.

This clone was observed a handful of times. The V gene is TRBV5-1, the J gene TRBJ2-5; 12 bases fit TRBD2. Germline loops: CDR1 SGHRS, CDR2 YFSETQ. V trimming: 4 bases; J trimming: 2 bases; junction bases outside the gene matches: 6. The CDR3 has 16 residues. The CDR3 region has the DNA TGCGCCAGCAGCCAAGGACTAGCGGGGCTACAAGAGACCCAGTACTTC. Encoded protein: CASSQGLAGLQETQYF.

The rearrangement links TRBV29-1 to TRBJ2-1; D is possibly TRBD1 (6 bases). The CDR3 is 14 residues long. Trimming left V 4 bases short and J 6 bases short, with 16 bases between. Germline-derived CDR1 and CDR2 are SQVTM and ANQGSEA. DNA of the CDR3: TGCAGCGTTGTTTCGGACAGCGACATCAATGAGCAGTTCTTC. Its protein product is CSVVSDSDINEQFF.

The rearrangement uses TRBV5-5 and TRBJ1-2, with D uncertain. This CDR3 has 12 residues. Trimming left V 6 bases short and J 8 bases short, with 14 bases between. CDR1 is SGHKS and CDR2 is YYEKEE in the germline V gene (reference sequence). CDR3 region: CASTAGLGGYTF. The CDR3 DNA reads TGTGCCAGCACCGCAGGACTAGGAGGCTACACCTTC.

The chain joins TRBV5-1 to TRBJ1-1, with 9 bases fitting TRBD1. V lost 3 bases, J lost 0 bases, and 9 bases stayed unmatched. CDR3 length: 17 amino acids. CDR1 is SGHRS and CDR2 is YFSETQ in the germline V gene. The CDR3 reads CASSSWTGARMNTEAFF. The CDR3 DNA sequence: TGCGCCAGCAGCTCCTGGACAGGGGCGAGAATGAACACTGAAGCTTTCTTT.

This sequence joins TRBV2 and TRBJ1-1; the D gene is possibly TRBD1 (5 bases). V lost 7 bases and J 4 bases, leaving 19 bases between the germline ends. The CDR3 covers 15 residues. The germline CDR1 and CDR2 sequences are SNHLY and FYNNEI. The CDR3 DNA reads as TGTGCCAGCACTACTGTCGCCAGGGTTACCACTGAAGCTTTCTTT. Translated, it gives CASTTVARVTTEAFF.

The chain uses TRBV30 and TRBJ2-2; weak D call: TRBD2 (5 bases). There are 14 residues in the CDR3. Germline values: CDR1 GTSNPN, CDR2 SVGIG (reference sequence). V was trimmed by 7 bases and J by 4 bases, leaving 16 bases between them. Written as DNA, the CDR3 is TGTGCCTCCATCCGGGCCGAGGGCACCGGGGAGCTGTTTTTT. Protein sequence: CASIRAEGTGELFF. Using reference TRBV30 and TRBJ2-2 for the parts outside the CDR3, the full variable domain is SQTIHQWPATLVQPVGSPLSLECTVEGTSNPNLYWYRQAAGRGLQLLFYSVGIGQISSEVPQNLSASRPQDRQFILSSKKLLLSDSGFYLCASIRAEGTGELFFGEGSRLTVL.

Concerning this clone itself: One end of the junction does not line up with germline, which may come from a read error. The sample holds other DNA sequences that translate to the same CDR3. The chain is built from TRBV5-6 and TRBJ1-1, with TRBD1 matching 7 bases. CDR1 is SGHDT, CDR2 YYEEEE, per germline. The CDR3 sequence is 15 residues long. The CDR3 DNA reads as TGTGCCAGCAGTAACTATATGGGACAGAACACTGAAGCCTTCTTT. Translated: CASSNYMGQNTEAFF.

J is TRBJ2-2 and V is TRBV9; D is undetermined. The length of the CDR3 is 12 residues. CDR1 is SGDLS, CDR2 YYNGEE, per germline. V lost 3 bases and J 5 bases, leaving 5 bases between the germline ends. This chain's CDR3 is CASSADTGELFF. The CDR3 nucleotides are TGTGCCAGCAGCGCAGATACCGGGGAGCTGTTTTTT.

The rearrangement joins TRBV19 to TRBJ1-2, with D maybe TRBD1 (5 bases). The CDR3 covers 14 residues. Germline lookup yields CDR1 LNHDA and CDR2 SQIVND (reference sequence). The V gene lost 5 bases and the J gene lost 0 bases, with 10 bases spanning the gap. DNA for the CDR3: TGTGCCAGTAGTGACAGATTCTCTAACTATGGCTACACCTTC. This translates into CASSDRFSNYGYTF.

V and J are TRBV4-1 and TRBJ1-5; no clear D gene. CDR1 is MGHRA and CDR2 is YSYEKL in the germline V gene. Trimming removed 0 bases at V and 4 bases at J, with 19 bases between. The CDR3 is 18 amino acids. The CDR3 coding sequence is TGCGCCAGCAGCCAAGAAAGACCTCGCCCCGGAGGGAATCAGCCCCAGCATTTT. Its protein product is CASSQERPRPGGNQPQHF.

This clone was recorded a few times. The V gene is TRBV5-6, the J gene TRBJ2-1; 7 nucleotides agree with TRBD2. Germline CDR1 SGHDT, CDR2 YYEEEE. The CDR3 length is 15 residues. Trimming took 0 bases from V and 5 from J; bases not matched to a gene: 5. This CDR3 is CASSLAGLVNNEQFF. The DNA of the CDR3 is TGTGCCAGCAGCTTGGCAGGACTAGTGAACAATGAGCAGTTCTTC. Looking up the rest from reference TRBV5-6 and TRBJ2-1 gives the full variable domain: DAGVTQSPTHLIKTRGQQVTLRCSPKSGHDTVSWYQQALGQGPQFIFQYYEEEERQRGNFPDRFSGHQFPNYSSELNVNALLLGDSALYLCASSLAGLVNNEQFFGPGTRLTVL.

V is TRBV28 and J is TRBJ2-2; 7 nucleotides align to TRBD2. The CDR3 length is 13 residues. Germline CDR1 and CDR2: MDHEN and SYDVKM. V was pared by 10 bases and J by 0 bases, with 2 bases of the junction left unmatched. The CDR3 here is CAIGTTNTGELFF. The CDR3 nucleotides read TGTGCCATCGGGACTACGAACACCGGGGAGCTGTTTTTT.

The chain carries TRBV7-2 and TRBJ2-2; tentatively, D is TRBD2 (5 bases). Germline V gene lookup returns CDR1 SGHTA and CDR2 FQGNSA. V was shortened by 5 bases and J by 1 base, with 11 bases between the two germline ends. This CDR3 has 15 amino acids. This chain's CDR3 is CASSQSGVNTGELFF. As DNA, the CDR3 is TGTGCCAGCAGCCAAAGCGGAGTGAACACCGGGGAGCTGTTTTTT.

The gene calls are TRBV27 and TRBJ1-5; TRBD1 agrees at 9 bases. V was clipped by 5 bases and J by 4 bases; unmatched bases: 9. CDR1 MNHEY and CDR2 SMNVEV come from the germline V gene (reference sequence). The CDR3 covers 16 residues. The CDR3 region has the DNA TGTGCCAGCAGTCCACTGGGACAGGGTATTAATCAGCCCCAGCATTTT. This sequence encodes CASSPLGQGINQPQHF.